Here is one T cell receptor beta chain with its context. This sample was included in a study of control samples from healthy donors and cancer patients. Sequencing was performed with immunoSEQ multiplex PCR; in TCRdb, only in-frame clones are kept and a portion is missing. The sample contains 150,000 or so clones, roughly 90% of which appear only once. V shed 5 bases and J shed 4 bases, with 15 bases lying between them. The CDR3 totals 15 residues. Germline-derived CDR1 and CDR2 are LNHDA and SQIVND (reference sequence). The chain joins TRBV19 to TRBJ1-3, with D perhaps matching TRBD1 (5 bases). The receptor's source is a man aged 40-49 years in good health. Sample: blood. DNA of the CDR3: TGTGCCAGTAGTCGGGACGGCAGGGACGGAAACACCATATATTTT. Its protein is CASSRDGRDGNTIYF.